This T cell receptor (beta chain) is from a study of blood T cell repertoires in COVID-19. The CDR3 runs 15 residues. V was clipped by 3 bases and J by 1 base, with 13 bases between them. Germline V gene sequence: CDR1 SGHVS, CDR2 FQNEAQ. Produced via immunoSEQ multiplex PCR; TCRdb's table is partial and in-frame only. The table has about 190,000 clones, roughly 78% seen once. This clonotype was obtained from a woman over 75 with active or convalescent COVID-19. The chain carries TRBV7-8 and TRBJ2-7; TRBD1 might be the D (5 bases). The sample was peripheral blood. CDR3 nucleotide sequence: TGTGCCAGCAGCTTGATAGACAGTTTTTCCTACGAGCAGTACTTC. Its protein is CASSLIDSFSYEQYF.